The 6 T cell receptor beta chains below were found in one sample sequenced in a study of shared clonotypes between healthy human individuals. Produced via immunoSEQ multiplex PCR; TCRdb's table is partial and in-frame only. This sample yields more than 1 million clones, of which approximately 78% are seen a single time; under 0.65% belongs to the top ten. Sequencing was carried out using memory CD4+ T cells from PBMCs. As to subset: CD45RA-negative fraction. The receptors come from a man aged 18-30 years in good health. Some clones in this sample may be carry-over from other donors' samples.

This clone was seen a handful of times. The chain is built from TRBV10-3 and TRBJ2-3; D is unresolved. CDR1 and CDR2 from the germline V gene are ENHRY and SYGVKD. V dropped 6 bases and J dropped 5 bases, with 15 bases sitting between them. There are 14 residues in the CDR3. CDR3: CAISRTDGLDTQYF. CDR3 nucleotides: TGTGCCATCAGCCGGACGGACGGTTTAGATACGCAGTATTTT.

This chain uses TRBV5-1 with TRBJ2-1; D gene unclear. The CDR3 is made up of 14 amino acids. The germline CDR1 and CDR2 sequences are SGHRS and YFSETQ. Deletions cut 0 bases from V and 3 bases from J, with 7 bases between. CDR3 region: CASSLGRDYNEQFF. CDR3 in DNA: TGCGCCAGCAGCTTGGGACGCGACTACAATGAGCAGTTCTTC.

The rearrangement links TRBV28 to TRBJ2-2; 7 nucleotides line up with TRBD2. The junction had 4 bases not matched to a gene; V was cut back by 2 bases and J by 4 bases. Germline V CDR1 and CDR2: MDHEN, SYDVKM. CDR3 length: 15 residues. CDR3: CASSLPGGGTGELFF. CDR3 DNA sequence: TGTGCCAGCAGTTTACCAGGCGGGGGCACCGGGGAGCTGTTTTTT.

The chain links TRBV10-3 to TRBJ1-3; D not certain. This CDR3 region has 16 residues. V gave up 4 bases and J gave up 0 bases, with 13 bases separating them. Germline assignment: CDR1 ENHRY and CDR2 SYGVKD. CDR3 in amino acids: CAISAPPRVSGNTIYF. The CDR3 DNA sequence: TGTGCCATCAGTGCCCCCCCACGAGTCTCTGGAAACACCATATATTTT.

This clone was found once. The CDR3 bases are TGTGCCAGCAGCTTAGTGGCTACTAGCCCAGAGACCCAGTACTTC. As protein: CASSLVATSPETQYF. The chain carries TRBV7-2 and TRBJ2-5, with D possibly being TRBD2 (6 bases). The CDR3 is made up of 15 amino acids. V was pared by 1 base and J by 4 bases, with 13 bases between. CDR1 is SGHTA, CDR2 FQGNSA, per germline.

V and J are TRBV7-7 and TRBJ2-2; 10 bases align to TRBD2. Trimming cost V 5 bases and J 4 bases; bases outside gene matches: 4. In germline, CDR1 is SSHAT, CDR2 FNYEAQ (reference sequence). The CDR3 totals 15 residues. CDR3 loop: CASSTAGGSTGELFF. The DNA of the CDR3 is TGTGCCAGCAGCACAGCGGGAGGGTCCACCGGGGAGCTGTTTTTT.